The present T cell receptor beta chain was sequenced within a study of blood T cells in healthy people across ages. This clonotype was detected only a few times. With 3 bases removed from V and 3 bases from J, the gap between germline ends came to 11 bases. CDR3 length: 14 residues. A J-beta primer mix and a sample-barcoded 5' primer were used in a second PCR of roughly 7 to 12 cycles. MiXCR, applied by TCRdb to the 5' RACE reads, yields one record per CDR3 protein. The sample comprises more than 900,000 distinct CDR3 sequences, around 25% of which are singletons, and around 0.75% rests with the top ten. The same data also contributed to another study, on T cells of mothers and their children.

Sequencing used blood. This chain uses TRBV12-3 or TRBV12-4 with TRBJ2-5; possible D gene TRBD1, 7 bases. This receptor was obtained from a girl under 10 years old in good health. The CDR3 DNA reads as TGTGCCAGCAGTTTGGAGGGGGCGAAAGAGACCCAGTACTTC. Translation: CASSLEGAKETQYF.